This T cell receptor beta chain was observed in a study of blood T cell repertoires in COVID-19. Looking at the study overall: Whether acute or convalescent, the COVID-19 samples came from the United States, Italy and Spain. T cells, B-cell-depleted T cells, or PBMCs supplied cDNA or gDNA.

The CDR3 has 17 amino acids. CDR1 and CDR2 (germline): SGDLS, YYNGEE. Between the trimmed V and J ends, which lost 0 bases and 0 bases, there was a span of 15 bases. Original analysis: Amplification of reference gene primers provided the estimated nucleated cell counts. Measured with immunoSEQ multiplex PCR; TCRdb has only the in-frame clones, and not every one. That table is the source of V, J and clone size, and D and trimming were worked out from the DNA. This sample yields some 300,000 clones, of which around 89% are seen a single time; more than 6.5% belongs to the top ten. The chain couples TRBV9 to TRBJ1-1, with D unclear. The sample was peripheral blood. This sequence was found in a woman in her thirties who had recovered from COVID-19. The CDR3 loop is CASSVVPGSAMNTEAFF. DNA of the CDR3: TGTGCCAGCAGCGTAGTGCCAGGCTCGGCTATGAACACTGAAGCTTTCTTT. The full variable domain, with the rest looked up from reference TRBV9 and TRBJ1-1, is DSGVTQTPKHLITATGQRVTLRCSPRSGDLSVYWYQQSLDQGLQFLIQYYNGEERAKGNILERFSAQQFPDLHSELNLSSLELGDSALYFCASSVVPGSAMNTEAFFGQGTRLTVV.